This T cell receptor (beta chain) came from a study of sequential checkpoint blockade in melanoma (dated by TCRdb to the late 2010s). For context, the study as a whole: Patients were assigned by 1:1 randomization to either first-line nivolumab followed by ipilimumab (arm A) or ipilimumab followed by nivolumab (arm B). Maintenance nivolumab came after each of the two trial sequences. General findings and caveats noted by the study authors: The response-prediction model combining TCR metrics and mutation burden needs validation in larger, independent patient cohorts.

The immunoSEQ Assay was used to immunosequence TCRbeta CDR3 regions from genomic DNA. Before high-throughput sequencing, the genomic DNA was amplified using bias-controlled multiplex PCR. Under the source paper's analysis protocol: To quantify the absolute abundance of each unique TCRbeta CDR3 region, the sequences were collapsed and filtered. Clonality, defined as 1 minus Pielou's evenness, was calculated using only productive rearrangements. Clones with significantly greater frequencies in on-treatment versus baseline samples were identified using a previously published method. As stored in TCRdb, this immuneACCESS dataset retains in-frame rearrangements with V and J assigned. A fraction of the clones does not appear; measured against another copy, unresolved V genes explain less than half of the discrepancy, and the remainder lacks a known reason. V and J calls plus clone size are reproduced from that table; the DNA served to infer D and trimming. This sample has 15,000 to 20,000 clones in its table, and 55% to 75% of those were observed once. The ten biggest clones cover 21% of the sample.

This clone was observed a single time. No cognate antigen has been identified for it. No base quality values were provided; no much bigger clone lies one nucleotide off. This specimen's treatment or condition label, interpreted: randomized to nivolumab then ipilimumab (arm A) or the reverse (arm B). None of the trial patients had been given prior DNA-damaging chemotherapy. Thawed PBMCs were sorted on a FACS Aria II flow cytometer to isolate live CD3+CD8+ cells negative for CD19 and CD56. Samples were obtained from patients with melanoma enrolled in CheckMate 064, a randomized, open-label phase II trial of sequential checkpoint blockade. Peripheral blood mononuclear cells were collected by leukapheresis, purified with Ficoll-Paque, and frozen in human serum with 10% DMSO. Immediately after sorting, the purity of sorted blood CD3+CD8+ cells was verified to be >95%, after which DNA was extracted. From the cysteine through the phenylalanine, the CDR3 covers 15 amino acids. Kept here is only the CDR3 DNA, which spans 45 bases and is read in frame from base 1. For CDR1 and CDR2, the germline V gene (reference sequence) lists SEHNR and FQNEAQ. V loses 5 bases at its end and J loses 5 bases; junction bases beyond the gene matches: 10.

The clonotype comes from a human donor with melanoma. Rearrangement joined TRBV7-9 to TRBJ1-2; TRBD1 agrees with 8 junctional bases. The material was CD8+ T cells sorted from blood (inferred from file names), obtained from a patient given nivolumab and ipilimumab in sequence. The DNA reads as follows: TGTGCCAGCAGCGACGGACAGGGAATTCTTTATGGCTACACCTTC. This translates into CASSDGQGILYGYTF. When the CDR3 is completed using the reference TRBV7-9 and TRBJ1-2 genes on either side, the full variable domain is DTGVSQNPRHKITKRGQNVTFRCDPISEHNRLYWYRQTLGQGPEFLTYFQNEAQLEKSRLLSDRFSAERPKGSFSTLEIQRTEQGDSAMYLCASSDGQGILYGYTFGSGTRLTVV.